This T cell receptor beta chain is from a study of blood T cells in healthy people across ages. Whole-study results and caveats: Naive CD4+ cells and diversity were both higher in long-lived donors than in aged donors.

The use of a sample-barcoded 5' primer and a J-beta primer mix characterized a second PCR of about 7 to 12 cycles. A 12-random-nucleotide template-switch adaptor tagged each cDNA molecule. TCRdb reanalysed the 5' RACE reads using MiXCR and keeps one entry per CDR3 protein. The table lists about 1,500,000 distinct CDR3 sequences, under 30% of them singletons. Concerning this clonotype itself: Its cognate antigen is unknown. An end of the junction differs from the germline gene, which may be a read error.

The CDR3 runs 13 residues. The amount of total RNA extracted per sample was at least 6 micrograms. The sequence was collected from a woman aged 30 to 39 in good health. The sample taken for sequencing was blood. This chain uses TRBV12-3 or TRBV12-4 with TRBJ1-2; D ambiguous. The CDR3: CVSSSWGSDGYTF. DNA of the CDR3: TGTGTCAGCAGTTCATGGGGTAGCGATGGCTACACCTTC.